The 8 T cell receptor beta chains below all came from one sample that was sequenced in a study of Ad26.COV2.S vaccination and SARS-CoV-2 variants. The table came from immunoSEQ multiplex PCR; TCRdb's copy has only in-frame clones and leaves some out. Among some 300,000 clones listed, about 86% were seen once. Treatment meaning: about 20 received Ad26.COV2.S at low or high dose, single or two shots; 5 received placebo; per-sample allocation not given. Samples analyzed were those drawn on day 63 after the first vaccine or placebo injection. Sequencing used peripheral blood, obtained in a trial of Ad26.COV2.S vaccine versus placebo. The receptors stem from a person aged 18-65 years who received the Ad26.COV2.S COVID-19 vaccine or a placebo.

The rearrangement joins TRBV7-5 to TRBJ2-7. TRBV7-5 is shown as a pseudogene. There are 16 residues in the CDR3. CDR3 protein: CARSSAMGTDSYEQYF. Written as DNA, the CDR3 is TGTGCCAGAAGCTCCGCTATGGGGACCGACTCCTACGAGCAGTACTTC.

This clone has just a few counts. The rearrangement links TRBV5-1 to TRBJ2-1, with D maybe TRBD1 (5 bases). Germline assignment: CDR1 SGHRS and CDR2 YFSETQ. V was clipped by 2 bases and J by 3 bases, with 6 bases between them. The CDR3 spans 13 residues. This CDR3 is CASSFDSYNEQFF. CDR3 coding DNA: TGCGCCAGCAGCTTCGACAGCTACAATGAGCAGTTCTTC.

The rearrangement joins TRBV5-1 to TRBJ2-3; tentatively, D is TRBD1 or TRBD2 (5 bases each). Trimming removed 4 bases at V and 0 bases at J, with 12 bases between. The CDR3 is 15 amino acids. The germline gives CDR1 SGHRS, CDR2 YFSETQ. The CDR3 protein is CASSPAGGSTDTQYF. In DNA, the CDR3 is TGCGCCAGCAGCCCGGCTGGGGGAAGCACAGATACGCAGTATTTT.

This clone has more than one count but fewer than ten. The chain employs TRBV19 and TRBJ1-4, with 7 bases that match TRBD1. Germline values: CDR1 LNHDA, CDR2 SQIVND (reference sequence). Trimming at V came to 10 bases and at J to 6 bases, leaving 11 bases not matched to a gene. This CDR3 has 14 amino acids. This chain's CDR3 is CATHRQGRDEKLFF. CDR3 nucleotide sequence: TGTGCCACCCATAGACAGGGAAGGGATGAAAAACTGTTTTTT.

In nucleotides, the CDR3 is TGTGCCAGCAGCCAATCTGAGGGAAGGGGAAAACTGTTTTTT. This sequence encodes CASSQSEGRGKLFF. The V and J genes are TRBV3-1 (or the pseudogene TRBV3-2) and TRBJ1-4, with D possibly matching TRBD1 (5 bases). The CDR3 covers 14 residues. Germline V CDR1 and CDR2: LGHDT, YNNKEL (reference sequence). V lost 2 bases, J lost 10 bases, and 14 bases lay in between.

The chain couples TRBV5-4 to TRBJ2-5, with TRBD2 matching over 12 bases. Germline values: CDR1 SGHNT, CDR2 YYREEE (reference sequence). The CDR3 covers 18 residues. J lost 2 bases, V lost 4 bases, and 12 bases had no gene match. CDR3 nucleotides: TGTGCCAGCAGCAAGGGGCGTCGACTAGCGGGGGAACAAGAGACCCAGTACTTC. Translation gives CASSKGRRLAGEQETQYF.

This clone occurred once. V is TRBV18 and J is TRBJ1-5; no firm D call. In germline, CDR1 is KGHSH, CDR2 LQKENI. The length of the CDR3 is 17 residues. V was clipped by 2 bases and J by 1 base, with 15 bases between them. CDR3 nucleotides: TGTGCCAGCTCACCATTTCCGATGGAGGGAAGCAATCAGCCCCAGCATTTT. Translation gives CASSPFPMEGSNQPQHF.

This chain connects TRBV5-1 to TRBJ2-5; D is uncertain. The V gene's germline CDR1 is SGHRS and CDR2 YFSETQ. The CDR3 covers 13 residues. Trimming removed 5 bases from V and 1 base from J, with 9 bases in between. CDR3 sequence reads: CASRVIGQETQYF. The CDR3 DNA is TGCGCCAGCAGAGTAATCGGCCAAGAGACCCAGTACTTC. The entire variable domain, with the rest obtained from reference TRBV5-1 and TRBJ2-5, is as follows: KAGVTQTPRYLIKTRGQQVTLSCSPISGHRSVSWYQQTPGQGLQFLFEYFSETQRNKGNFPGRFSGRQFSNSRSEMNVSTLELGDSALYLCASRVIGQETQYFGPGTRLLVL.